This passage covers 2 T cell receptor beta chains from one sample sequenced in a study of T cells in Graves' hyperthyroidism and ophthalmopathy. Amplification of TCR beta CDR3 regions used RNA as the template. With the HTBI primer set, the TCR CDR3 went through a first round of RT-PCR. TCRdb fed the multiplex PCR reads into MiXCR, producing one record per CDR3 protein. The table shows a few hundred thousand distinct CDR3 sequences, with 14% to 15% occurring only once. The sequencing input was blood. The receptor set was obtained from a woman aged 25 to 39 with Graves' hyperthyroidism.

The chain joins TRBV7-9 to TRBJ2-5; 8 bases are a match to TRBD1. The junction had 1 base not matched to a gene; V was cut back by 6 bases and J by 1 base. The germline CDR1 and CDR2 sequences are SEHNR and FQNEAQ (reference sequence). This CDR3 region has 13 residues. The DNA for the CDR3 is TGTGCCAGCAGGGACAGGGCCCAAGAGACCCAGTACTTC. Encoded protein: CASRDRAQETQYF. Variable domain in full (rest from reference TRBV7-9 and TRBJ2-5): DTGVSQNPRHKITKRGQNVTFRCDPISEHNRLYWYRQTLGQGPEFLTYFQNEAQLEKSRLLSDRFSAERPKGSFSTLEIQRTEQGDSAMYLCASRDRAQETQYFGPGTRLLVL.

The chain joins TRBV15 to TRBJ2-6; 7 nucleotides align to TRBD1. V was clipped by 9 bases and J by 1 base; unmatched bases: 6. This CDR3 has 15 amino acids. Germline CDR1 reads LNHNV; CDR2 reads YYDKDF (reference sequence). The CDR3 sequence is CATRDRASGANVLTF. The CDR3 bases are TGTGCCACACGGGACAGAGCATCTGGGGCCAACGTCCTGACTTTC.